This T cell receptor (beta chain) comes out of a study of OX40 agonist ivuxolimab in advanced cancers. Overall study context: Among those enrolled, mean age was approximately 62 years (range roughly 23 to 90) and about 82% were male.

Only in-frame clones appear in the TCRdb table, and some are missing; sequencing was by immunoSEQ multiplex PCR. The sample comprises tens of thousands of clones, about 93% of which are singletons, and 0.25% to 0.35% rests with the top ten. With 6 bases removed from V and 0 bases from J, the gap between germline ends came to 3 bases. This CDR3 comprises 12 residues. Germline loops: CDR1 MNHEY, CDR2 SVGAGI. The sequences come from CD4+ or CD8+ T cells sorted from blood, collected in a trial of the OX40 agonist ivuxolimab. The receptor's source is an adult with an advanced solid tumor such as melanoma, head and neck, liver or kidney cancer. This chain uses TRBV6-5 with TRBJ1-3; D unresolved. The CDR3 reads CASRSSGNTIYF. CDR3 nucleotide sequence: TGTGCCAGCAGAAGCTCTGGAAACACCATATATTTT.